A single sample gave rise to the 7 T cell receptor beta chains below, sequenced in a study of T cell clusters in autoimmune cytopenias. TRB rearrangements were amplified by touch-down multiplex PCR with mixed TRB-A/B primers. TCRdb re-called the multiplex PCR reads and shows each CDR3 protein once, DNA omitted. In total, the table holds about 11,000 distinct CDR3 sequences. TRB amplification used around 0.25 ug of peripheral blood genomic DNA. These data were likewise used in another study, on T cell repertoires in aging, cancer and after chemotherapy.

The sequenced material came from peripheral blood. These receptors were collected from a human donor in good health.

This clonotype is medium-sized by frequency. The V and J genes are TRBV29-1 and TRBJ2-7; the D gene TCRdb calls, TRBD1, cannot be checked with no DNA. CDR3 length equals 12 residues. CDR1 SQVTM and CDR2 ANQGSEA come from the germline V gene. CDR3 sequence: CSAMDNSYEQYF.

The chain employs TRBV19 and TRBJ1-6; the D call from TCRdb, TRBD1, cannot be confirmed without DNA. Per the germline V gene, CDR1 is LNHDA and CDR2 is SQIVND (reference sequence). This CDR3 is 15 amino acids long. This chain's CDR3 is CASSSQGNYNSPLHF.

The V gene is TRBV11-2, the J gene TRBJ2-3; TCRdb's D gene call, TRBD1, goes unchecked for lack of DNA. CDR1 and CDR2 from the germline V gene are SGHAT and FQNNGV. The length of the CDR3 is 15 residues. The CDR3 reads CASSLDRGPIHTQYF. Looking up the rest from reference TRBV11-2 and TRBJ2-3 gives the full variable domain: EAGVAQSPRYKIIEKRQSVAFWCNPISGHATLYWYQQILGQGPKLLIQFQNNGVVDDSQLPKDRFSAERLKGVDSTLKIQPAKLEDSAVYLCASSLDRGPIHTQYFGPGTRLTVL.

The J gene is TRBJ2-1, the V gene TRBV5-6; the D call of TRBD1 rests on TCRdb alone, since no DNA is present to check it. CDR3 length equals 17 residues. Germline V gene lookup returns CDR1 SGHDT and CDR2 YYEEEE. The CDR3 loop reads CASSLSKRGPFTREQFF.

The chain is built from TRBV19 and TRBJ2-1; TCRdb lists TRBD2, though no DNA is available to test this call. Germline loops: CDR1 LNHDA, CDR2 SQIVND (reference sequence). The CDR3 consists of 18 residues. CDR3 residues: CASSPKGLAGGRVNEQFF.

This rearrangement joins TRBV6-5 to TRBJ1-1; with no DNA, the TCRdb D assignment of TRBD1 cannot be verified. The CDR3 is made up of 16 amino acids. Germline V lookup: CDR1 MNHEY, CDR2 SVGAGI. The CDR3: CASSYDSDRANTEAFF.

CDR3 sequence reads: CASSVGGVRTYNEQFF. The chain employs TRBV27 and TRBJ2-1; TCRdb names TRBD2, which stays unverified in the absence of DNA. Germline CDR1 MNHEY, CDR2 SMNVEV (reference sequence). The CDR3 is made up of 16 amino acids.